The clone carrying this TCR beta chain was counted a few times. As yet, its antigen is unknown. The sample belongs to a study of cytotoxic CD8 clonotypes in ibrutinib-treated CLL. Study at large: When averaged across all of the samples, the counts came to 200,000 to 300,000 productive templates and 85,000 to 95,000 productive rearrangements.

Study-wide results and limits: The study sampled sustained-remission and progressing patients at different times. The clonality went up when patients responded to ibrutinib and dropped back toward baseline at progression.

The repertoire was sequenced with immunoSEQ multiplex PCR; TCRdb's copy has only in-frame clones and lacks some. The sample has about 49,000 clones; 53% are singletons. V was clipped by 0 bases and J by 2 bases, with 8 bases between them. The length of the CDR3 is 14 residues. Germline V gives CDR1 SGHRS, CDR2 YFSETQ. The sequence came from a human donor with chronic lymphocytic leukemia. This chain links TRBV5-1 with TRBJ1-2, with D hard to call. The material was PBMCs, obtained after 12 months of ibrutinib treatment. The CDR3 reads CASSLDIGNYGYTF. CDR3 bases: TGCGCCAGCAGCTTGGATATAGGGAACTATGGCTACACCTTC. Combining the CDR3 with reference TRBV5-1 and TRBJ1-2 gives the whole variable domain KAGVTQTPRYLIKTRGQQVTLSCSPISGHRSVSWYQQTPGQGLQFLFEYFSETQRNKGNFPGRFSGRQFSNSRSEMNVSTLELGDSALYLCASSLDIGNYGYTFGSGTRLTVV.